These 6 T cell receptor beta chains originate from one sample sequenced in a study of early T cells in non-severe SARS-CoV-2 infection. TCRdb passed the 5' RACE reads through MiXCR, listing each CDR3 protein once. The table includes over 60,000 distinct CDR3 sequences, around 12% detected once. Sequencing was performed on whole blood. These receptors originate from an adult who was a healthcare worker with PCR-confirmed SARS-CoV-2 infection or an uninfected control (not recorded which).

The chain uses TRBV25-1 and TRBJ2-2, with 9 positions matching TRBD1. Trimming cost V 3 bases and J 4 bases; bases outside gene matches: 6. The germline CDR1 and CDR2 sequences are MGHDK and SYGVNS. This CDR3 contains 16 residues. The CDR3 sequence is CASSEEGQGGTGELFF. CDR3 bases: TGTGCCAGCAGTGAGGAGGGACAGGGCGGCACCGGGGAGCTGTTTTTT.

The V and J genes are TRBV5-1 and TRBJ2-1, with 11 positions matching TRBD2. V trimming: 6 bases; J trimming: 5 bases; junction bases outside the gene matches: 7. Germline lookup yields CDR1 SGHRS and CDR2 YFSETQ. The length of the CDR3 is 15 residues. In DNA, the CDR3 is TGCGCCAGCAAATCGACTAGCGGGGAAAACAATGAGCAGTTCTTC. Protein sequence: CASKSTSGENNEQFF. Full variable domain (remainder filled in from reference TRBV5-1 and TRBJ2-1): KAGVTQTPRYLIKTRGQQVTLSCSPISGHRSVSWYQQTPGQGLQFLFEYFSETQRNKGNFPGRFSGRQFSNSRSEMNVSTLELGDSALYLCASKSTSGENNEQFFGPGTRLTVL.

This clonotype was picked up many times. The chain has TRBV7-6 and TRBJ2-3, with 8 positions matching TRBD2. Looked up from germline, CDR1 is SGHVS and CDR2 is FNYEAQ. V was clipped by 1 base and J by 2 bases; unmatched bases: 8. The CDR3 is 17 amino acids. The CDR3 reads CASSLDQRGTPTDTQYF. DNA of the CDR3: TGTGCCAGCAGCTTAGATCAGCGGGGGACCCCCACAGATACGCAGTATTTT. Full variable domain (remainder filled in from reference TRBV7-6 and TRBJ2-3): GAGVSQSPRYKVTKRGQDVALRCDPISGHVSLYWYRQALGQGPEFLTYFNYEAQQDKSGLPNDRFSAERPEGSISTLTIQRTEQRDSAMYRCASSLDQRGTPTDTQYFGPGTRLTVL.

This clonotype was observed a handful of times. The chain couples TRBV18 to TRBJ2-3, with 9 bases lining up with TRBD2. This CDR3 has 16 amino acids. Trimming removed 2 bases from V and 2 bases from J; junction bases left unmatched: 5. Germline lookup yields CDR1 KGHSH and CDR2 LQKENI. CDR3 sequence reads: CASSPKSGGSTDTQYF. The CDR3 nucleotides read TGTGCCAGCTCACCAAAGAGCGGGGGGTCCACAGATACGCAGTATTTT. The complete variable domain, with remaining parts taken from reference TRBV18 and TRBJ2-3, reads NAGVMQNPRHLVRRRGQEARLRCSPMKGHSHVYWYRQLPEEGLKFMVYLQKENIIDESGMPKERFSAEFPKEGPSILRIQQVVRGDSAAYFCASSPKSGGSTDTQYFGPGTRLTVL.

Only a few counts were recorded for this clonotype. The V call is TRBV7-9, the J call TRBJ1-2; TRBD1 matches at 8 bases. The CDR3 runs 15 residues. V was clipped by 4 bases and J by 4 bases; unmatched bases: 8. Germline lookup yields CDR1 SEHNR and CDR2 FQNEAQ (reference sequence). The CDR3 here is CASSSPGQGVYGYTF. The CDR3 nucleotides are TGTGCCAGCAGCTCACCCGGACAGGGCGTCTATGGCTACACCTTC.

This clonotype was recorded a few times. The V call is TRBV20-1, the J call TRBJ2-5; D not resolved. Deletions cut 3 bases from V and 5 bases from J, with 10 bases between. Germline V lookup: CDR1 DFQATT, CDR2 SNEGSKA (reference sequence). This CDR3 comprises 12 residues. The CDR3 sequence is CSASNGKETQYF. DNA of the CDR3: TGCAGTGCTAGTAATGGAAAGGAGACCCAGTACTTC.